These 14 T cell receptor beta chains originate from one sample sequenced in a study of shared clonotypes between healthy human individuals. The table came from immunoSEQ multiplex PCR; TCRdb's copy has only in-frame clones and leaves some out. Here the sample spans over a million clones, approximately 80% being singletons. The sequenced sample was memory CD4+ T cells from PBMCs. Noted subset: CD45RA-negative fraction. Receptors originate from a man between 18 and 29 years old in good health. Some clones in this sample may be carry-over from other donors' samples.

This clone was counted ten times or more. Within the sample, other DNA sequences also encode this same CDR3. The chain carries TRBV27 and TRBJ2-2; D may match TRBD1 or TRBD2 (5 bases each). The V end was cut by 1 base, the J end by 5 bases, with 8 bases between. The CDR3 sequence is 14 residues long. Germline CDR1 and CDR2: MNHEY and SMNVEV (reference sequence). CDR3 protein: CASSLWGSTGELFF. The CDR3 bases are TGTGCCAGCAGTTTATGGGGGAGTACCGGGGAGCTGTTTTTT.

V usage is TRBV28 and J usage is TRBJ1-4; D call uncertain. The length of the CDR3 is 14 residues. Trimming left V 2 bases short and J 4 bases short, with 8 bases between. CDR1 is MDHEN, CDR2 SYDVKM, per germline. CDR3 DNA: TGTGCCAGCAGTTTAAGGCAGTATAATGAAAAACTGTTTTTT. It encodes CASSLRQYNEKLFF.

The chain employs TRBV7-8 and TRBJ1-5; no clear D gene. From germline, CDR1 is SGHVS and CDR2 FQNEAQ. The CDR3 loop spans 14 amino acids. V dropped 5 bases and J dropped 6 bases, with 14 bases sitting between them. The CDR3 reads CASSPATLGQPQHF. For the CDR3, the DNA is TGTGCCAGCAGCCCCGCAACTTTAGGTCAGCCCCAGCATTTT.

The chain combines TRBV4-2 with TRBJ2-4; D tentatively fits TRBD1 or TRBD2 (5 bases each). The CDR3 runs to 19 residues. Deletions cut 0 bases from V and 0 bases from J, with 18 bases between. Germline loops: CDR1 LGHNA, CDR2 YNFKEQ. In DNA form, the CDR3 reads TGTGCCAGCAGCCAAGATCCTCCAGGGACCAATTTAGCCAAAAACATTCAGTACTTC. It yields the protein CASSQDPPGTNLAKNIQYF.

V is TRBV5-1 and J is TRBJ1-3; 8 nucleotides align to TRBD1. The V segment lost 3 bases and the J segment 2 bases; nucleotides outside the gene matches: 1. The CDR3 extends over 14 amino acids. Germline CDR1 reads SGHRS; CDR2 reads YFSETQ. The CDR3 sequence: CASSWGQAGNTIYF. The CDR3 DNA follows: TGCGCCAGCAGCTGGGGACAGGCTGGAAACACCATATATTTT.

The chain links TRBV11-3 to TRBJ1-5; possible D gene TRBD1, 6 bases. The CDR3 totals 15 residues. Trimming removed 3 bases at V and 7 bases at J, with 16 bases between. The germline gives CDR1 SGHNT, CDR2 YENEEA. The CDR3 bases are TGTGCCAGCAGCTTGGGACACCTTAGGGGACAGCCCCAGCATTTT. This gives the protein CASSLGHLRGQPQHF. Together with reference TRBV11-3 and TRBJ1-5, the CDR3 gives the full variable domain: EAGVVQSPRYKIIEKKQPVAFWCNPISGHNTLYWYLQNLGQGPELLIRYENEEAVDDSQLPKDRFSAERLKGVDSTLKIQPAELGDSAVYLCASSLGHLRGQPQHFGDGTRLSIL.

The rearrangement links TRBV7-6 to TRBJ1-1; the D is unclear. Germline lookup yields CDR1 SGHVS and CDR2 FNYEAQ. V was clipped by 1 base and J by 7 bases, with 13 bases between them. The CDR3 length is 14 residues. The CDR3 sequence is CASSLVGSEGEAFF. CDR3 sequence (DNA): TGTGCCAGCAGCTTAGTGGGGTCTGAGGGTGAAGCTTTCTTT. The full variable domain, in which reference TRBV7-6 and TRBJ1-1 provide the parts outside the CDR3, is GAGVSQSPRYKVTKRGQDVALRCDPISGHVSLYWYRQALGQGPEFLTYFNYEAQQDKSGLPNDRFSAERPEGSISTLTIQRTEQRDSAMYRCASSLVGSEGEAFFGQGTRLTVV.

The CDR3 DNA is TGTGCCAGCGGAGGACGGACAGGGAATGAAAAACTGTTTTTT. Encoded protein: CASGGRTGNEKLFF. V usage is TRBV2 and J usage is TRBJ1-4, with 8 bases aligning to TRBD1. The CDR3 has 14 amino acids. CDR1 is SNHLY, CDR2 FYNNEI, per germline. The V gene end was trimmed by 8 bases and the J gene end by 5 bases; junction bases not matched to a gene: 7.

V usage is TRBV28 and J usage is TRBJ2-4, with TRBD1 as a possible D gene (6 bases). The CDR3 extends over 15 amino acids. CDR1 is MDHEN, CDR2 SYDVKM, per germline. The V and J ends lost 3 bases and 5 bases respectively, with 14 bases between them. CDR3 coding DNA: TGTGCCAGCAGTTTTAGCTGGGGGCGAGAAAACATTCAGTACTTC. Amino acid sequence: CASSFSWGRENIQYF.

This clone has more than one count but fewer than ten. The rearrangement links TRBV11-1 to TRBJ1-2, with D possibly matching TRBD1 (6 bases). The germline gives CDR1 SGHAT, CDR2 FQDESV (reference sequence). Trimming shortened V by 3 bases and J by 1 base, and 9 bases separated the two germline ends. The CDR3 loop spans 14 amino acids. The DNA of the CDR3 is TGTGCCAGCAGCTTTGGGACATATAACTATGGCTACACCTTC. Translation gives CASSFGTYNYGYTF.

The genes are TRBV5-8 and TRBJ1-5, with 10 bases matching TRBD1. In germline, CDR1 is SGHTS, CDR2 YDEGEE. The CDR3 length is 14 residues. With V trimmed by 4 bases and J by 4 bases, 2 bases remained unmatched. CDR3 sequence reads: CASSRDRGNQPQHF. CDR3 in DNA: TGTGCCAGCAGCCGGGACAGGGGTAATCAGCCCCAGCATTTT.

This sequence joins TRBV25-1 and TRBJ1-2, with TRBD1 identical over 7 bases. CDR1 is MGHDK, CDR2 SYGVNS, per germline. The CDR3 spans 14 residues. The V segment lost 4 bases and the J segment 4 bases; nucleotides outside the gene matches: 6. The CDR3 DNA is TGTGCCAGCAGTGCTCCCGGGACAGCCTATGGCTACACCTTC. It codes for CASSAPGTAYGYTF.

The chain links TRBV5-1 to TRBJ2-7; perhaps TRBD2 as D (7 bases). The length of the CDR3 is 15 residues. Trimming stripped 1 base from V and 5 bases from J, with 16 bases between. CDR1 is SGHRS, CDR2 YFSETQ, per germline. In DNA form, the CDR3 reads TGCGCCAGCAGCTTGAGTGCGGGGGCAGTCCACGAGCAGTACTTC. Amino acid sequence: CASSLSAGAVHEQYF. Full variable domain (rest looked up from reference TRBV5-1 and TRBJ2-7): KAGVTQTPRYLIKTRGQQVTLSCSPISGHRSVSWYQQTPGQGLQFLFEYFSETQRNKGNFPGRFSGRQFSNSRSEMNVSTLELGDSALYLCASSLSAGAVHEQYFGPGTRLTVT.

This chain links TRBV20-1 with TRBJ2-3; D is ambiguous. The CDR3 totals 11 residues. Germline CDR1 DFQATT, CDR2 SNEGSKA (reference sequence). The CDR3 DNA follows: TGCAGCTGGTGGTACACAGATACGCAGTATTTT. This codes for CSWWYTDTQYF.